This section outlines one T cell receptor beta chain sequence together with its context. Which cohort a participant joined came from the clinical history participants gave. This sample is part of a study of blood T cell repertoires in COVID-19. The CDR3 length is 15 residues. The V and J ends lost 1 base and 3 bases respectively, with 12 bases between them. Germline assignment: CDR1 SGHDT and CDR2 YYEEEE. Original data processing: By means of reference gene primer amplification, nucleated cell counts were estimated. Profiled with immunoSEQ multiplex PCR; TCRdb holds only in-frame clones, not every one. V and J calls and clone size come straight from that table; D and trimming were deduced from the DNA. This table has 150,000 to 200,000 clones, 75% to 85% appearing once.

The chain recombines TRBV5-6 with TRBJ2-3; no reliable D call. Sequencing was done on a sample of PBMCs or T cells enriched from blood (not recorded which). This clonotype was sampled from a woman in her forties or fifties with acute COVID-19. The CDR3 reads CASSLTPQRTDTQYF. CDR3 nucleotides: TGTGCCAGCAGCTTGACCCCCCAACGGACAGATACGCAGTATTTT.